The rows below give T cell receptor beta chains drawn from one sample of a study of PD-1 blockade in classical Hodgkin lymphoma. Sequenced by immunoSEQ multiplex PCR; TCRdb stores in-frame clones only, minus some. This sample has some 100,000 clones; around 89% occur once, and the top ten carry around 6.6%. The source was peripheral blood mononuclear cells (PBMCs), collected before the second cycle of nivolumab. The source is a human donor with classical Hodgkin lymphoma. Both conserved end residues are part of each CDR3. Each record gives: J gene, CDR3 length, V gene, clone size, D gene, CDR3 DNA, CDR3 protein. The D gene is left open where the match is weak. A row's size may be missing; if present it is once, few, many or a size class.

TRBJ2-1 14 TRBV6-6 . . TGTGCCAGCAGTTACTCAGGCCTCTACAATGAGCAGTTCTTC CASSYSGLYNEQFF
TRBJ2-2 13 TRBV7-2 . . TGTGCCAGCAGCTTAAGGGTCACCGGGGAGCTGTTTTTT CASSLRVTGELFF
TRBJ2-7 15 TRBV11-2 . TRBD1 TGTGCCAGCAGCAGGGTTAGGACAGGAGTTCACGAGCAGTACTTC CASSRVRTGVHEQYF
TRBJ1-6 12 TRBV7-9 . . TGTGCCAGCAGCTTGAACTTTTCACCCCTCCACTTT CASSLNFSPLHF
TRBJ2-1 14 TRBV25-1 . . TGTGCCAGCAGTGAATCTTACAGGGACAATGAGCAGTTCTTC CASSESYRDNEQFF
TRBJ2-1 13 TRBV21-1 . . TGTGCCAGCAGCAAAGTGTGGGGTTGTGAGCAGTTCTTC CASSKVWGCEQFF
TRBJ1-1 13 TRBV28 . . TGTGCCAGCAGTTTCAGAGTGAACACTGAAGCTTTCTTT CASSFRVNTEAFF
TRBJ2-3 16 TRBV2 . TRBD2 TGTGCCAGCAGTGCGGGTACTAGCGGTAGCACAGATACGCAGTATTTT CASSAGTSGSTDTQYF
TRBJ2-7 11 TRBV20-1 . . TGCAGTGGAATTGTGGCGGGACATCAGTACTTC CSGIVAGHQYF
TRBJ1-4 12 TRBV2 . . TGTGCCAGCAGGGGGACGCGAGAAAAACTGTTTTTT CASRGTREKLFF
TRBJ2-7 18 TRBV7-2 . . TGTGCCAGCAGCTTAAGGTCTCGGATTTGGAGTGGGGCCTACGAGCAGTACTTC CASSLRSRIWSGAYEQYF
TRBJ1-4 15 TRBV7-9 . . TGTGCCAGCAGAGAGGGGACATTTCTAAATGAAAAACTGTTTTTT CASREGTFLNEKLFF
TRBJ2-1 14 TRBV11-3 once TRBD2 TGTGCCAGCAGCTCTCTAGCGGGGGCGAATGAGCAGTTCTTC CASSSLAGANEQFF
TRBJ1-4 17 TRBV5-1 . TRBD1 TGCGCCAGCAGCGGACGACAGGGTTCCGCTACTAATGAAAAACTGTTTTTT CASSGRQGSATNEKLFF
TRBJ1-1 15 TRBV19 . TRBD1 TGTGCCAGTAGTACTCTACAGGGGATGAACACTGAAGCTTTCTTT CASSTLQGMNTEAFF
TRBJ1-1 14 TRBV9 once TRBD1 TGTGCCAGCAGCGGGGGGACAGCGAACACTGAAGCTTTCTTT CASSGGTANTEAFF
TRBJ2-1 15 TRBV6-4 . . TGTGCCAGCAGTGACTCCGAGGACGGCGACAATGAGCAGTTCTTC CASSDSEDGDNEQFF
TRBJ1-1 14 TRBV5-8 . TRBD1 TGTGCCAGCAGCGTGGGACAGCACAACACTGAAGCTTTCTTT CASSVGQHNTEAFF
TRBJ1-1 13 TRBV7-2 . . TGTGCCAGCAGCTTCGCCAGGGACACTGAAGCTTTCTTT CASSFARDTEAFF
TRBJ1-4 15 TRBV5-8 . TRBD1 TGTGCCAGCAGCTTTAGGGGACAGGGTTATGAAAAACTGTTTTTT CASSFRGQGYEKLFF
TRBJ1-2 12 TRBV6-5 . . TGTGCCAGCAGTGGATCAGGGGATGGCTACACCTTC CASSGSGDGYTF
TRBJ2-7 15 TRBV13 . TRBD1 TGTGCCAGCAGCTTCACGGGACAGGGGGTAAAATTTCAATACTTC CASSFTGQGVKFQYF
TRBJ2-3 16 TRBV7-9 . . TGTGCCAGCAGCTTAGGTGGGGGCTTCAACACAGATACGCAGTATTTT CASSLGGGFNTDTQYF
TRBJ1-5 14 TRBV10-3 . . TGTGCCATCTGTAGGTTGGGGATCAATCAGCCCCAGCATTTT CAICRLGINQPQHF
TRBJ1-2 12 TRBV19 . TRBD1 TGTGCCGCGCGACAGGGCCTCTATGGCTACACCTTC CAARQGLYGYTF
TRBJ2-7 15 TRBV19 . . TGTGCCAGTAGTATAGATGGGACGGTCTCCTACGAGCAGTACTTC CASSIDGTVSYEQYF
TRBJ1-3 16 TRBV5-1 . TRBD1 TGCGCCAGCAGCTCAAAACAGGGGGCGCCTGGAAACACCATATATTTT CASSSKQGAPGNTIYF
TRBJ1-6 15 TRBV6-5 . . TGTGCCAGCAGTTACCAGGGACTGATAAATTCGCCCCTCCACTTT CASSYQGLINSPLHF
TRBJ1-2 14 TRBV4-2 . . TGTGCCAGCAGCTTGGCGGGCGGGGACTATGGCTACACCTTC CASSLAGGDYGYTF
TRBJ2-7 13 TRBV6-5 . . TGTGCCAGCAGTTACTCGGCAGGGTACGAGCAGTACTTC CASSYSAGYEQYF
TRBJ2-7 11 TRBV7-2 . . TGTGCCAGCAGCTGGGGCGACGAGCAGTACTTC CASSWGDEQYF
TRBJ2-2 16 TRBV4-2 . . TGTGCCAGCAGCCGAGAGCCAACTCGGACCACGGGGGAGCTGTTTTTT CASSREPTRTTGELFF
TRBJ2-7 15 TRBV5-6 . TRBD1 TGTGCCAGCAGCTTGCCGGACAGGGGGTCCTACGAGCAGTACTTC CASSLPDRGSYEQYF
TRBJ2-5 15 TRBV10-3 . . TGTGCCATCAGTGATGGTAGGGGAGCTCTTGAGACCCAGTACTTC CAISDGRGALETQYF
TRBJ1-2 13 TRBV19 . . TGTGCCAGTAGTATGCCCCCGATCTCCGGCTACACCTTC CASSMPPISGYTF
TRBJ2-7 12 TRBV4-1 once . TGCGCCAGCAGCCAAGGGACGCTCGAGCAGTACTTC CASSQGTLEQYF
TRBJ2-1 14 TRBV6-4 once TRBD1 TGTGCCAGCAGTCAGACAGGGTTCTACAATGAGCAGTTCTTC CASSQTGFYNEQFF
TRBJ1-1 16 TRBV7-9 . TRBD1 TGTGCCAGCAGCTCCGGGACAGGGGGTGTGAACACTGAAGCTTTCTTT CASSSGTGGVNTEAFF
TRBJ1-3 15 TRBV7-2 . . TGTGCCAGCAGCTTCGAGGTGGGTCCTGGAAACACCATATATTTT CASSFEVGPGNTIYF
TRBJ1-5 17 TRBV9 . . TGTGCCAGCAGCGTAGCTGATGAGGGTTATAGCAATCAGCCCCAGCATTTT CASSVADEGYSNQPQHF
TRBJ2-6 15 TRBV11-3 . . TGTGCCAGCAGCTTACAGGGCTCTGGGGCCAACGTCCTGACTTTC CASSLQGSGANVLTF
TRBJ1-1 18 TRBV7-9 . TRBD1 TGTGCCAGCAGCTCTTTGGGCCGGGACAGTCCAAAGAACACTGAAGCTTTCTTT CASSSLGRDSPKNTEAFF
TRBJ2-3 18 TRBV10-3 . TRBD2 TGTGCCATCAGTGAGCGGCCCCGGACTAGCGGGGCGATAGATACGCAGTATTTT CAISERPRTSGAIDTQYF
TRBJ2-5 14 TRBV7-2 . . TGTGCCAGCAGCAACACCGGGGCACAAGAGACCCAGTACTTC CASSNTGAQETQYF
TRBJ1-2 15 TRBV5-1 . . TGCGCCAGCAGCTTGGGGACGAGAGCTAACTATGGCTACACCTTC CASSLGTRANYGYTF
TRBJ1-3 12 TRBV5-8 . . TGTGCCAGCAGCCCACGACGAGACACCATATATTTT CASSPRRDTIYF
TRBJ2-1 13 TRBV29-1 . . TGCAGAGCCGACGGGGGCGGGTGGGATGAGCAGTTCTTC CRADGGGWDEQFF
TRBJ1-5 15 TRBV30 . . TGTGCCTGGAATGCGGGGGGATATAGCAATCAGCCCCAGCATTTT CAWNAGGYSNQPQHF
TRBJ2-7 17 TRBV5-1 once TRBD1 TGCGCCAGCAGTTGGCCGGTCTCACAGGGGGCAGGGTACGAGCAGTACTTC CASSWPVSQGAGYEQYF
TRBJ2-1 13 TRBV2 . TRBD1 TGTGCCACTCCCGGGACAGGGTACAATGAGCAGTTCTTC CATPGTGYNEQFF